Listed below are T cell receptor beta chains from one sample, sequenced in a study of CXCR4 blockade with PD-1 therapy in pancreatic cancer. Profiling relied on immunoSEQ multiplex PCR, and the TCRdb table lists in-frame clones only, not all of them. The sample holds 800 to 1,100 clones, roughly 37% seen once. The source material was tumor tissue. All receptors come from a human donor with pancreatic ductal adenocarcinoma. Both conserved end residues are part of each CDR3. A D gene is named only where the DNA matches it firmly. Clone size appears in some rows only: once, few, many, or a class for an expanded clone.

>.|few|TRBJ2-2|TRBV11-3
CASSLFGGPLTGELFF
TGTGCCAGCAGCTTGTTTGGGGGGCCCCTCACCGGGGAGCTGTTTTTT
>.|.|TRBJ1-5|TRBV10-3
CAISQTDTNQPQHF
TGTGCCATCAGCCAGACAGATACCAATCAGCCCCAGCATTTT
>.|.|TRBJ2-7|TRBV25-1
CASSEYHRNRGAYEQYF
TGTGCCAGCAGTGAATATCACAGGAACAGAGGGGCCTACGAGCAGTACTTC
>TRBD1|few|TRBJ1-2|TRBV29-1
CSVEINQGAQGYTF
TGCAGCGTTGAAATTAACCAGGGGGCGCAGGGCTACACCTTC
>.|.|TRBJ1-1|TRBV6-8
CASRLTVNTEAFF
TGTGCCAGCAGACTCACAGTGAACACTGAAGCTTTCTTT
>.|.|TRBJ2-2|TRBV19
CASSNRGRTNTGELFF
TGTGCCAGTAGTAACCGGGGCAGAACGAACACCGGGGAGCTGTTTTTT
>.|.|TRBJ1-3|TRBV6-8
CASRPYRVRAGNTIYF
TGTGCCAGCAGACCCTACAGGGTGCGGGCTGGAAACACCATATATTTT
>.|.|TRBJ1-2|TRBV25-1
CASSEFGTRNYGYTF
TGTGCCAGCAGTGAATTTGGGACCAGGAACTATGGCTACACCTTC
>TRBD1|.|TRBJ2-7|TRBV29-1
CSVQGQGSSYEQYF
TGCAGCGTCCAAGGACAGGGCAGCTCCTACGAGCAGTACTTC
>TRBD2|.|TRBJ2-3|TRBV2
CATRRLAGGPDTQYF
TGTGCCACCCGCCGACTAGCGGGGGGGCCCGATACGCAGTATTTT
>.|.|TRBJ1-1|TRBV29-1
CSVDSGQFTEAFF
TGCAGCGTTGATAGTGGGCAGTTCACTGAAGCTTTCTTT
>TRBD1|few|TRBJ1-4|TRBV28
CASSAGTGRPGGEKLFF
TGTGCCAGCAGCGCCGGGACAGGGCGGCCCGGGGGTGAAAAACTGTTTTTT
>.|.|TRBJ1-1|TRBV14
CASSRTTGARDAEAFF
TGTGCCAGCAGCCGGACAACCGGCGCTCGTGACGCTGAAGCTTTCTTT
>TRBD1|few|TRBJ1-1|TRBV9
CASSVVTGESNTEAFF
TGTGCCAGCAGCGTAGTGACAGGGGAATCTAACACTGAAGCTTTCTTT
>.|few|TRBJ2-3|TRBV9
CASSPTGLTDTQYF
TGTGCCAGCAGTCCTACAGGGCTCACAGATACGCAGTATTTT
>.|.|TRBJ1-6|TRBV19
CASSISNSPLHF
TGTGCCAGTAGTATCTCAAATTCACCCCTCCACTTT
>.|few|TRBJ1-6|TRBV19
CASSIDPTGNSPLHF
TGTGCCAGTAGTATAGATCCAACAGGGAATTCACCCCTCCACTTT
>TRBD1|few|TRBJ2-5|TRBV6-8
CASTSGQGEETQYF
TGTGCCAGCACCTCGGGACAGGGGGAGGAGACCCAGTACTTC
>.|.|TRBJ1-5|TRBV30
CAWSVQNNQPQHF
TGTGCCTGGAGTGTTCAGAACAATCAGCCCCAGCATTTT
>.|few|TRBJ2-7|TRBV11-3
CASSLSAGATIYEQYF
TGTGCCAGCAGCTTAAGTGCGGGGGCCACAATCTACGAGCAGTACTTC
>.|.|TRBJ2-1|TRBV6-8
CASSDSEVNEQFF
TGTGCCAGCAGTGACTCGGAGGTCAATGAGCAGTTCTTC
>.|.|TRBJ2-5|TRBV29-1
CSVDRLGRDETQYF
TGCAGCGTTGATAGGTTAGGTCGGGATGAGACCCAGTACTTC
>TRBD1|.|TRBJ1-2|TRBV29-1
CSVGGTGGRRGYTF
TGCAGCGTTGGAGGGACAGGGGGCAGGAGGGGCTACACCTTC
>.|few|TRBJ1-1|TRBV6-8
CASSYYGDTEAFF
TGTGCCAGCAGTTACTATGGGGACACTGAAGCTTTCTTT
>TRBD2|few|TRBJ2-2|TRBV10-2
CASSPGTSGGELFF
TGCGCCAGCAGTCCCGGGACTAGCGGCGGGGAGCTGTTTTTT
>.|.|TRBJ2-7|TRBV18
CASSPLRRGTYEQYF
TGTGCCAGCTCACCCCTAAGGAGGGGAACCTACGAGCAGTACTTC
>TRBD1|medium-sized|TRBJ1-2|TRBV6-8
CASSYSPGGDGYTF
TGTGCCAGCAGTTACTCGCCAGGGGGGGATGGCTACACCTTC
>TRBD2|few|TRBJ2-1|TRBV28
CASHSLAGYNEQFF
TGTGCCAGCCACTCGCTAGCGGGGTACAATGAGCAGTTCTTC
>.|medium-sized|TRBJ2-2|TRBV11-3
CASSLSSSGTGELFF
TGTGCCAGCAGCTTATCCAGCTCGGGCACCGGGGAGCTGTTTTTT
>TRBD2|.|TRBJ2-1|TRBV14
CASSHFSRGALGAEQFF
TGTGCCAGCAGCCATTTCTCGCGGGGGGCCCTTGGGGCTGAGCAGTTCTTC
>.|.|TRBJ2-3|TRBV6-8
CASSYLQPTDTQYF
TGTGCCAGCAGTTACTTGCAGCCCACAGATACGCAGTATTTT
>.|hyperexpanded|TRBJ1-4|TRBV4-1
CASSPAYRVTNEKLFF
TGCGCCAGCAGCCCGGCTTATCGGGTAACTAATGAAAAACTGTTTTTT
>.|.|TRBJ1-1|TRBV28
CASSFEGWTEAFF
TGTGCCAGCAGTTTCGAGGGATGGACTGAAGCTTTCTTT
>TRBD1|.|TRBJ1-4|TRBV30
CAWSVREGALFEKLFF
TGTGCCTGGAGTGTACGGGAGGGGGCTCTTTTTGAAAAACTGTTTTTT
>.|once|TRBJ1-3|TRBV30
CAWSVSSLAGNTIYF
TGTGCCTGGAGTGTTAGTAGTTTGGCAGGAAACACCATATATTTT